Each of the 31 T cell receptor beta chains below was sequenced from the same sample in a study of T cell responses to AZD1222 COVID-19 vaccine. Repertoires were generated with immunoSEQ multiplex PCR, while TCRdb's copy carries only in-frame clones and drops some. The data contain about 120,000 clones, around nine tenths of them singletons. Here the sequenced sample was peripheral blood, taken 28 days after the second dose of the MenACWY control vaccine. The source of these receptors is an adult who received the MenACWY meningococcal vaccine as a control.

The V and J genes are TRBV15 and TRBJ2-1; 8 nucleotides line up with TRBD1. The V gene's germline CDR1 is LNHNV and CDR2 YYDKDF (reference sequence). The CDR3 runs 18 residues. Trimming took 0 bases from V and 2 from J; bases not matched to a gene: 9. The CDR3 region has the DNA TGTGCCACCAGCAGAGATCAGGGGGCGGGATCTCCCTACAATGAGCAGTTCTTC. It yields the protein CATSRDQGAGSPYNEQFF.

This chain connects TRBV24-1 to TRBJ2-2; TRBD2 is a possible D gene (6 bases). Trimming shortened V by 3 bases and J by 3 bases, and 10 bases separated the two germline ends. Germline CDR1 KGHDR, CDR2 SFDVKD. The CDR3 sequence is 15 residues long. The CDR3 DNA reads TGTGCCACCAGTGATGCGGGGCGGGACACCGGGGAGCTGTTTTTT. This translates into CATSDAGRDTGELFF.

The chain links TRBV7-2 to TRBJ2-5, with D perhaps TRBD1 (5 bases). Germline V gene data show CDR1 as SGHTA and CDR2 as FQGNSA. Trimming took 5 bases from V and 0 from J, leaving 13 bases between them. The CDR3 is 15 residues long. The CDR3 is CASSARGTNQETQYF. The CDR3 nucleotides are TGTGCCAGCAGCGCAAGGGGCACGAACCAAGAGACCCAGTACTTC.

The genes are TRBV7-2 and TRBJ1-2; the D gene is possibly TRBD1 (6 bases). The CDR3 covers 15 residues. V was cut by 2 bases and J by 2 bases, with 12 bases left in between. Germline CDR1 and CDR2: SGHTA and FQGNSA. The CDR3 region is CASSLNRDLNYGYTF. The CDR3 DNA is TGTGCCAGCAGCTTAAACAGGGACTTAAACTATGGCTACACCTTC.

This clone has just a few counts. The V call is TRBV10-3, the J call TRBJ2-7; D is uncertain. CDR3 length: 12 amino acids. The germline gives CDR1 ENHRY, CDR2 SYGVKD. V was clipped by 4 bases and J by 3 bases, with 7 bases between them. CDR3 sequence: CAISAEYYEQYF. CDR3 DNA: TGTGCCATCAGTGCGGAGTACTACGAGCAGTACTTC.

V usage is TRBV6-2 or TRBV6-3 and J usage is TRBJ2-5; no clear D gene. Looked up from germline, CDR1 is MNHEY and CDR2 is SVGEGT. The CDR3 is 15 residues long. Trimming took off 6 bases at V and 1 base at J, with 15 bases between the two ends. DNA of the CDR3: TGTGCCAGCAGCGCCCTTCGGAAACTCCAAGAGACCCAGTACTTC. Translation: CASSALRKLQETQYF.

The V and J genes are TRBV3-1 (or the pseudogene TRBV3-2) and TRBJ2-5; TRBD2 might be the D (7 bases). This CDR3 contains 13 residues. V was shortened by 1 base and J by 5 bases, with 8 bases between the two germline ends. Germline CDR1 and CDR2: LGHDT and YNNKEL (reference sequence). As DNA, the CDR3 is TGTGCCAGCAGCCAAGCGGGGGGCGAGACCCAGTACTTC. Translating gives CASSQAGGETQYF.

The gene calls are TRBV10-2 and TRBJ1-1; D gene ambiguous. The CDR3 extends over 14 amino acids. V lost 0 bases and J lost 8, with 13 bases in between. Germline loops: CDR1 WSHSY, CDR2 SAAADI. The CDR3 nucleotides read TGCGCCAGCAGTGAGTCGGACGAGGGTTCGGAAGCTTTCTTT. Its protein is CASSESDEGSEAFF.

V usage is TRBV4-2 and J usage is TRBJ2-1; 14 positions agree with TRBD2. Germline values: CDR1 LGHNA, CDR2 YNFKEQ. There are 20 residues in the CDR3. Trimming took 1 base from V and 0 from J; bases not matched to a gene: 8. The DNA for the CDR3 is TGTGCCAGCAGCCAAGCGGGACTAGCGGGGGCATTAAGCTCCTACAATGAGCAGTTCTTC. Amino acids: CASSQAGLAGALSSYNEQFF.

The V gene is TRBV19, the J gene TRBJ2-1; 7 bases fit TRBD1. The V gene end was trimmed by 5 bases and the J gene end by 8 bases; junction bases not matched to a gene: 6. CDR3 length: 13 residues. Germline values: CDR1 LNHDA, CDR2 SQIVND (reference sequence). The CDR3: CASSAGTVHEQFF. As DNA, the CDR3 is TGTGCCAGTAGTGCCGGGACAGTTCATGAGCAGTTCTTC.

This clone was found a few times. This rearrangement joins TRBV27 to TRBJ2-7, with unresolved D. Trimming stripped 3 bases from V and 3 bases from J, with 9 bases between. The CDR3 has 13 amino acids. Germline V gene sequence: CDR1 MNHEY, CDR2 SMNVEV (reference sequence). The CDR3 coding sequence is TGTGCCAGCAGTTTCGGAGTTATCTACGAGCAGTACTTC. Translated: CASSFGVIYEQYF.

The chain is built from TRBV7-9 and TRBJ2-1; the D is unclear. This CDR3 region has 14 residues. Germline CDR1 is SEHNR and CDR2 is FQNEAQ (reference sequence). V dropped 6 bases and J dropped 6 bases, with 15 bases sitting between them. The CDR3 DNA follows: TGTGCCAGCAGACACGTCACGGGTTCCAATGAGCAGTTCTTC. Protein: CASRHVTGSNEQFF.

The chain recombines TRBV25-1 with TRBJ2-5, with D tentatively TRBD1 (5 bases). This CDR3 is 16 amino acids long. V was shortened by 3 bases and J by 5 bases, with 19 bases between the two germline ends. Germline V CDR1 and CDR2: MGHDK, SYGVNS. CDR3 in amino acids: CASSEQKTVRRETQYF. The CDR3 DNA follows: TGTGCCAGCAGTGAGCAAAAGACAGTCCGCCGGGAGACCCAGTACTTC.

The chain is built from TRBV13 and TRBJ2-1, with D tentatively TRBD1 (6 bases). The CDR3 is 14 amino acids. V dropped 5 bases and J dropped 9 bases, with 17 bases sitting between them. Germline V gives CDR1 PRHDT, CDR2 FYEKMQ (reference sequence). In DNA form, the CDR3 reads TGTGCCAGCAGCCCCCGTCAGGGGACGGTTGAGCAGTTCTTC. As protein: CASSPRQGTVEQFF. The full variable domain, rest sourced from reference TRBV13 and TRBJ2-1, is AAGVIQSPRHLIKEKRETATLKCYPIPRHDTVYWYQQGPGQDPQFLISFYEKMQSDKGSIPDRFSAQQFSDYHSELNMSSLELGDSALYFCASSPRQGTVEQFFGPGTRLTVL.

The chain combines TRBV28 with TRBJ2-1, with D perhaps matching TRBD1 (6 bases). Germline V CDR1 and CDR2: MDHEN, SYDVKM. The CDR3 runs to 14 residues. Deletions cut 5 bases from V and 6 bases from J, with 14 bases between. CDR3 loop: CASSLYLRGNEQFF. Written as DNA, the CDR3 is TGTGCCAGCAGTCTCTACCTCAGGGGCAATGAGCAGTTCTTC.

The genes are TRBV5-8 and TRBJ2-7; 8 bases fit TRBD2. The trim removed 1 base at V and 9 bases at J, leaving 12 bases unmatched. Per germline, CDR1 SGHTS and CDR2 YDEGEE. The CDR3 extends over 15 amino acids. This CDR3 reads CASSLSGGLRLGQYV. CDR3 bases: TGTGCCAGCAGCTTGAGCGGGGGCCTCAGGTTGGGGCAGTACGTC.

The chain is built from TRBV10-2 and TRBJ1-2, with TRBD1 as a possible D gene (5 bases). CDR3 length: 13 residues. V gave up 6 bases and J gave up 3 bases, with 11 bases separating them. Looked up from germline, CDR1 is WSHSY and CDR2 is SAAADI. Here the CDR3 reads CASSAGLDYGYTF. The CDR3 DNA is TGCGCCAGCAGCGCGGGACTGGACTATGGCTACACCTTC.

V is TRBV4-2 and J is TRBJ1-6; D possibly corresponds to TRBD1 (5 bases). Trimming shortened V by 0 bases and J by 4 bases, and 7 bases separated the two germline ends. CDR1 and CDR2 (germline): LGHNA, YNFKEQ. The CDR3 totals 15 residues. This chain's CDR3 is CASSQERGYNSPLHF. CDR3 DNA sequence: TGTGCCAGCAGCCAAGAGAGGGGATATAATTCACCCCTCCACTTT.

As regards this clone: This same CDR3 is encoded by further DNA sequences in the sample. V and J are TRBV9 and TRBJ2-7, with a possible D match to TRBD1 (5 bases). The CDR3 contains 14 residues. V was shortened by 0 bases and J by 2 bases, with 9 bases between the two germline ends. Per the germline V gene, CDR1 is SGDLS and CDR2 is YYNGEE. CDR3 nucleotides: TGTGCCAGCAGCGTAGGATCAGGGACCTACGAGCAGTACTTC. Residues: CASSVGSGTYEQYF.

V and J are TRBV5-8 and TRBJ2-2; D may match TRBD1 or TRBD2 (7 bases each). The V gene lost 5 bases and the J gene lost 0 bases, with 14 bases spanning the gap. The CDR3 totals 16 residues. Germline values: CDR1 SGHTS, CDR2 YDEGEE. The CDR3 here is CASSQGEGPNTGELFF. CDR3 DNA sequence: TGTGCCAGCAGTCAGGGGGAGGGCCCGAACACCGGGGAGCTGTTTTTT.

The chain combines TRBV10-3 with TRBJ1-2; TRBD1 agrees at 7 bases. The germline V gene has CDR1 ENHRY and CDR2 SYGVKD. J lost 0 bases, V lost 2 bases, and 9 bases had no gene match. The CDR3 contains 17 residues. This CDR3 reads CAISERVDRTPNYGYTF. CDR3 coding DNA: TGTGCCATCAGTGAGAGGGTGGACAGGACCCCTAACTATGGCTACACCTTC.

This rearrangement joins TRBV2 to TRBJ2-7, with 10 bases aligning to TRBD1. The CDR3 is 15 amino acids. V was pared by 6 bases and J by 1 base, with 6 bases of the junction left unmatched. Per the germline V gene, CDR1 is SNHLY and CDR2 is FYNNEI. The CDR3 sequence is CASSGTGAKSYEQYF. CDR3 nucleotide sequence: TGTGCCAGCAGCGGGACAGGGGCGAAGTCCTACGAGCAGTACTTC.

In this sample, this clone turned up a few times. The chain uses TRBV6-2 or TRBV6-3 and TRBJ1-5, with 10 bases identical to TRBD1. The CDR3 sequence is 14 residues long. Trimming removed 6 bases from V and 6 bases from J; junction bases left unmatched: 5. CDR1 is MNHEY, CDR2 SVGEGT, per germline. CDR3 sequence reads: CASSSGQGVQPQHF. The CDR3 nucleotides read TGTGCCAGCAGCTCCGGACAGGGGGTTCAGCCCCAGCATTTT.

This clone turned up a few times. The chain recombines TRBV2 with TRBJ1-2; 10 bases agree with TRBD1. The length of the CDR3 is 16 residues. The germline CDR1 and CDR2 sequences are SNHLY and FYNNEI. Losses at the gene ends were 3 bases for V and 4 bases for J; bases not matched to a gene: 8. For the CDR3, the DNA is TGTGCCAGCAGTGACCGGGACAGGGGTTGGGTCTATGGCTACACCTTC. This codes for CASSDRDRGWVYGYTF. The whole variable domain, filled in from reference TRBV2 and TRBJ1-2, reads EPEVTQTPSHQVTQMGQEVILRCVPISNHLYFYWYRQILGQKVEFLVSFYNNEISEKSEIFDDQFSVERPDGSNFTLKIRSTKLEDSAMYFCASSDRDRGWVYGYTFGSGTRLTVV.

The rearrangement uses TRBV20-1 and TRBJ2-3; TRBD1 aligns across 9 bases. Germline V gives CDR1 DFQATT, CDR2 SNEGSKA (reference sequence). The CDR3 spans 15 residues. J was trimmed by 8 bases and V by 3 bases; bases with no gene match: 12. CDR3 residues: CSASGLGQGGVTQYF. CDR3 nucleotide sequence: TGCAGTGCTAGTGGTTTGGGACAGGGTGGGGTTACGCAGTATTTT.

This clone has a single count. This chain links TRBV7-9 with TRBJ1-6; TRBD1 matches at 11 bases. V shed 5 bases and J 0 bases; nucleotides not matched to a gene: 6. Per the germline V gene, CDR1 is SEHNR and CDR2 is FQNEAQ (reference sequence). The CDR3 contains 18 residues. CDR3 bases: TGTGCCAGCAGCCCGGGGGACAGGGGGAGCTCCTATAATTCACCCCTCCACTTT. Translating it yields CASSPGDRGSSYNSPLHF. The complete variable domain, with remaining parts taken from reference TRBV7-9 and TRBJ1-6, reads DTGVSQNPRHKITKRGQNVTFRCDPISEHNRLYWYRQTLGQGPEFLTYFQNEAQLEKSRLLSDRFSAERPKGSFSTLEIQRTEQGDSAMYLCASSPGDRGSSYNSPLHFGNGTRLTVT.

The chain combines TRBV5-6 with TRBJ2-7; either TRBD1 or TRBD2 may supply D (5 bases each). V dropped 4 bases and J dropped 0 bases, with 20 bases sitting between them. CDR3 size: 17 residues. The V gene's germline CDR1 is SGHDT and CDR2 YYEEEE. CDR3 amino acids: CASSTIPGRISSYEQYF. CDR3 nucleotides: TGTGCCAGCAGCACCATACCGGGACGGATTAGCTCCTACGAGCAGTACTTC.

This chain links TRBV2 with TRBJ2-2; 12 nucleotides align to TRBD2. The V gene's germline CDR1 is SNHLY and CDR2 FYNNEI. The J segment lost 7 bases and the V segment lost 6 bases, leaving 9 bases of the junction unmatched. The CDR3 consists of 16 residues. DNA of the CDR3: TGTGCCAGCAGGATGGCTAGCGGGGGGGCATTCGGGGAGCTGTTTTTT. It specifies CASRMASGGAFGELFF.

A remark on this clone: The DNA is left out, because the CDR3 cannot be placed on it with certainty; the CDR3 is given as TCRdb lists it. The chain uses TRBV27 and TRBJ2-3; the table assigns TRBD1, which was not confirmed against the DNA. CDR1 is MNHEY, CDR2 SMNVEV, per germline (reference sequence). The CDR3 length equals 16 residues, ends included. CDR3 sequence: CASSTSYRGSTDTQYF.

This clone has more than one count but fewer than ten. CDR3 in amino acids: CASSPRDYTGELFF. Written as DNA, the CDR3 is TGTGCCAGCTCACCACGGGATTACACCGGGGAGCTGTTTTTT. J is TRBJ2-2 and V is TRBV18; D gene unclear. Germline V gene data show CDR1 as KGHSH and CDR2 as LQKENI. CDR3 length equals 14 residues. The V end lost 1 base, the J end lost 3 bases, and 6 bases lay between the germline ends.

This sequence joins TRBV9 and TRBJ1-4; D gene ambiguous. Trimming removed 0 bases from V and 7 bases from J, with 13 bases in between. The CDR3 contains 15 residues. Germline assignment: CDR1 SGDLS and CDR2 YYNGEE. The CDR3 is CASSVANGVVEKLFF. CDR3 nucleotide sequence: TGTGCCAGCAGCGTAGCCAATGGGGTTGTTGAAAAACTGTTTTTT.